This T cell receptor beta chain stems from a study of CD8+ T cells in alopecia areata. Overall study: Each day, treated patients took oral tofacitinib twice, at 5 to 10 mg per dose. It was 6 to 18 months of tofacitinib, and then there were 6 months off drug. Findings and limits, study-wide: Sequences from scalp samples also cover resident alphabeta T cells of normal skin.

The germline V and J ends were trimmed by 0 bases and 4 bases, with 15 bases remaining between them. The CDR3 extends over 16 amino acids. Germline assignment: CDR1 SGHTA and CDR2 FQGNSA. TCR sequencing used cDNA made by reverse transcription of extracted RNA. Profiling relied on immunoSEQ multiplex PCR, and the TCRdb table lists in-frame clones only, not all of them. The table has around 140,000 clones, around 51% seen once. This clone was detected only a few times. Its cognate antigen is unknown. V is TRBV7-2 and J is TRBJ1-2; D unclear. The material was CD4+ T cells sorted from blood, obtained at week 0. This TCR was sampled from a human donor with alopecia areata. DNA of the CDR3: TGTGCCAGCAGCTTAGCGCGGGTAGGGCAATCCTATGGCTACACCTTC. This translates into CASSLARVGQSYGYTF.